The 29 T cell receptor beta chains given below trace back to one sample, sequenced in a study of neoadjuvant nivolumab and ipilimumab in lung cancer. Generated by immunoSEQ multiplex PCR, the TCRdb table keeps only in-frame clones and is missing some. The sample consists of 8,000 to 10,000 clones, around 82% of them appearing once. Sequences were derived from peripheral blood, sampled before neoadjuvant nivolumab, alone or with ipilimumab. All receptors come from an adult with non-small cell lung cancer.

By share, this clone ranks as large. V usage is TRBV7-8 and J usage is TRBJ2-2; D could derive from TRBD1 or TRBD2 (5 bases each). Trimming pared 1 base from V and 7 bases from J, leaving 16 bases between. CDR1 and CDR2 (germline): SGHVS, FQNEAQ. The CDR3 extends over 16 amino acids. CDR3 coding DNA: TGTGCCAGCAGCTTAGGGGGACCCGGATGGGACGGGGAGCTGTTTTTT. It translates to CASSLGGPGWDGELFF.

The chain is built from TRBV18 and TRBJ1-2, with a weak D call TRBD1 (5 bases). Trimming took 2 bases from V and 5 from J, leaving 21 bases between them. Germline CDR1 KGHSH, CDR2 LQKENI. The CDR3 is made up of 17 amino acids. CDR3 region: CASSPVDITRVGYGYTF. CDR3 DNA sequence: TGTGCCAGCTCACCAGTGGACATTACGAGGGTGGGTTATGGCTACACCTTC.

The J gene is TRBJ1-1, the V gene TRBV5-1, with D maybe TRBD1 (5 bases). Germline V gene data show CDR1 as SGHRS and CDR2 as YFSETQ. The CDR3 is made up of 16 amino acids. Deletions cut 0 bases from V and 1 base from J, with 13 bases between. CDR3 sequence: CASSLAGWGGNTEAFF. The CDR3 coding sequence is TGCGCCAGCAGCTTGGCCGGCTGGGGGGGGAACACTGAAGCTTTCTTT.

The CDR3 nucleotides are TGTGCCAGCAGCTTACTGCGGATCACCGGGGAGCTGTTTTTT. Encoded protein: CASSLLRITGELFF. The chain has TRBV7-8 and TRBJ2-2, with D unresolved. V shed 2 bases and J shed 4 bases, with 8 bases lying between them. The CDR3 runs 14 residues. Per germline, CDR1 SGHVS and CDR2 FQNEAQ.

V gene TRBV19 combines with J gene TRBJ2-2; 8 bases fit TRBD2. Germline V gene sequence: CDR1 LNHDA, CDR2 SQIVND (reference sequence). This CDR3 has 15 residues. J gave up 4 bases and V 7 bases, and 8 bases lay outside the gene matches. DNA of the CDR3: TGTGCCAGTAAGCGGGAGAAGGGAGTCACCGGGGAGCTGTTTTTT. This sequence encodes CASKREKGVTGELFF.

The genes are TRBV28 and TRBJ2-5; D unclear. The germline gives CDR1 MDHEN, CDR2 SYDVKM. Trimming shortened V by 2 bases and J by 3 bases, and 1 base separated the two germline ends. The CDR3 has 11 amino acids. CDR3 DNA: TGTGCCAGCAGTTTAAAAGAGACCCAGTACTTC. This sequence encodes CASSLKETQYF. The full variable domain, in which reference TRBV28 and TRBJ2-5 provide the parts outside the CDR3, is DVKVTQSSRYLVKRTGEKVFLECVQDMDHENMFWYRQDPGLGLRLIYFSYDVKMKEKGDIPEGYSVSREKKERFSLILESASTNQTSMYLCASSLKETQYFGPGTRLLVL.

CDR3 sequence: CATQDRGSGYTF. As DNA, the CDR3 is TGTGCCACCCAGGACAGGGGCTCTGGCTACACCTTC. The V call is TRBV10-3, the J call TRBJ1-2; 9 bases fit TRBD1. CDR1 and CDR2 from the germline V gene are ENHRY and SYGVKD. The CDR3 is made up of 12 amino acids. Unmatched junction bases numbered 7, after V lost 10 bases and J lost 7 bases.

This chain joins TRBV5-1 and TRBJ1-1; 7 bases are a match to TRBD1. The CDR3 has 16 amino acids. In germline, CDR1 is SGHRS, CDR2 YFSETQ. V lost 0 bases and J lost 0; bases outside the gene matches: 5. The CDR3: CASSLVGQKMNTEAFF. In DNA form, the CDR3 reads TGCGCCAGCAGCTTGGTGGGACAGAAAATGAACACTGAAGCTTTCTTT.

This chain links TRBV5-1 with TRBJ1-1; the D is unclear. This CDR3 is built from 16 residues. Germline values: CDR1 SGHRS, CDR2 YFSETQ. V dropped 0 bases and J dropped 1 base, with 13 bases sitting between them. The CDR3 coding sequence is TGCGCCAGCAGCTTGGCCGGGTGGAGGACGAACACTGAAGCTTTCTTT. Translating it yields CASSLAGWRTNTEAFF.

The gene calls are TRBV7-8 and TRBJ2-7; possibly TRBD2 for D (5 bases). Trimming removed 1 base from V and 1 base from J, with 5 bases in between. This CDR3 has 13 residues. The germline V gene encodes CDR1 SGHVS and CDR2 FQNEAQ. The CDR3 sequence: CASSLGESYEQYF. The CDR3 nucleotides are TGTGCCAGCAGCTTAGGGGAGTCCTACGAGCAGTACTTC.

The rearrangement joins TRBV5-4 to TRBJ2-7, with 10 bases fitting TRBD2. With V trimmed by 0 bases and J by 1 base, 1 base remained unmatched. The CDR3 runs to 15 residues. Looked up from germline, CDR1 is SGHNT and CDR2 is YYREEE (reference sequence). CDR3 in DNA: TGTGCCAGCAGCTTGGAACTAGCGGGATCCTACGAGCAGTACTTC. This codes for CASSLELAGSYEQYF.

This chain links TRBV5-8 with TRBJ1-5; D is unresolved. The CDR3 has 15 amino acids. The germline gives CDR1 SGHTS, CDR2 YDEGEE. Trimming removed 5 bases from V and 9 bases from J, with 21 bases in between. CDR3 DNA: TGTGCCAGCAGTTTCTCCGACTTGACCGGTCGGCCCCAGCATTTT. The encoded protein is CASSFSDLTGRPQHF.

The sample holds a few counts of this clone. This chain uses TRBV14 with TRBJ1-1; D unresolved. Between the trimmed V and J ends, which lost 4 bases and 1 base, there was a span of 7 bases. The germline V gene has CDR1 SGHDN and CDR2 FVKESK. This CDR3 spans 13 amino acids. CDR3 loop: CASSPNRNTEAFF. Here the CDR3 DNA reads TGTGCCAGCAGCCCGAACAGGAACACTGAAGCTTTCTTT.

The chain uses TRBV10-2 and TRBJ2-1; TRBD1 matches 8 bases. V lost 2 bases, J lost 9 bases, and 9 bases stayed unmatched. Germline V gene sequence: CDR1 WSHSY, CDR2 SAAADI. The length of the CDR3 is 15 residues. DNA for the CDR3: TGCGCCAGCAGTGAGCGGCAGGGGGCTATTGGTGAGCAGTTCTTC. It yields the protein CASSERQGAIGEQFF.

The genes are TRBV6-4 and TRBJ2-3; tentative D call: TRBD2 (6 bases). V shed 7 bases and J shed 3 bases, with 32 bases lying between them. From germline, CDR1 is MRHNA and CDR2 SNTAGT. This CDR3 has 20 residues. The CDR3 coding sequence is TGTGCCAGCACCCCACGAGGGGAGGATGAGCGGGCCTCCCCGACAGATACGCAGTATTTT. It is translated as CASTPRGEDERASPTDTQYF.

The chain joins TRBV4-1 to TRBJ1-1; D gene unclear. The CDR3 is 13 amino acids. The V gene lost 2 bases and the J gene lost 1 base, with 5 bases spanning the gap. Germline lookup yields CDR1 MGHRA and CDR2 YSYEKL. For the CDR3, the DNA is TGCGCCAGCAGCCAATGGGGGAACACTGAAGCTTTCTTT. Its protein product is CASSQWGNTEAFF.

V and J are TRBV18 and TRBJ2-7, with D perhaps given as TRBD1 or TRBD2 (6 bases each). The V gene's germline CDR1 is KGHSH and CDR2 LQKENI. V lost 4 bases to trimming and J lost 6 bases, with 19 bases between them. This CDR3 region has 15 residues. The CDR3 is CASSLLEGVTSEQYF. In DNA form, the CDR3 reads TGTGCCAGCTCACTCCTGGAGGGGGTAACCTCCGAGCAGTACTTC.

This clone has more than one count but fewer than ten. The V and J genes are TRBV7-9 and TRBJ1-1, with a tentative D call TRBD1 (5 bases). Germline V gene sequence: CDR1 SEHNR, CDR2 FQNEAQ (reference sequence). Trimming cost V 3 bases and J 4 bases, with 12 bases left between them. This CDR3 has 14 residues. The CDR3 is CASSFQGSSTEAFF. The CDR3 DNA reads TGTGCCAGCAGCTTCCAGGGTTCTAGCACTGAAGCTTTCTTT. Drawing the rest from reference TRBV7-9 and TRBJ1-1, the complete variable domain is DTGVSQNPRHKITKRGQNVTFRCDPISEHNRLYWYRQTLGQGPEFLTYFQNEAQLEKSRLLSDRFSAERPKGSFSTLEIQRTEQGDSAMYLCASSFQGSSTEAFFGQGTRLTVV.

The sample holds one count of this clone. The CDR3 coding sequence is TGTGCCAGCAGTGAAGGGACAGGAAGGCTGAGGGAGCAGTACTTC. Residues: CASSEGTGRLREQYF. J is TRBJ2-7 and V is TRBV6-1, with TRBD1 matching over 7 bases. V shed 1 base and J 7 bases; nucleotides not matched to a gene: 10. The germline gives CDR1 MNHNS, CDR2 SASEGT. The CDR3 has 15 amino acids.

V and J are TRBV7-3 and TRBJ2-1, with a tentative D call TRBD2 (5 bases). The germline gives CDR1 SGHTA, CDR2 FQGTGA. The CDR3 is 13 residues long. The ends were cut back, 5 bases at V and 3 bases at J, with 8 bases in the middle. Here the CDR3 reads CASSVGNYNEQFF. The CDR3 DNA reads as TGTGCCAGCAGCGTCGGGAACTACAATGAGCAGTTCTTC. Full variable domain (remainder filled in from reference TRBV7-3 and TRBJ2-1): GAGVSQTPSNKVTEKGKYVELRCDPISGHTALYWYRQSLGQGPEFLIYFQGTGAADDSGLPNDRFFAVRPEGSVSTLKIQRTERGDSAVYLCASSVGNYNEQFFGPGTRLTVL.

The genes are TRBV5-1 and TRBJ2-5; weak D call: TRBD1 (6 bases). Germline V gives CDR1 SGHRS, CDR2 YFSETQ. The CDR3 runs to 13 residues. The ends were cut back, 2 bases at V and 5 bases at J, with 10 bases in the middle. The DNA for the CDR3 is TGCGCCAGCAGCTTATCCCAGGGGGAGACCCAGTACTTC. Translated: CASSLSQGETQYF.

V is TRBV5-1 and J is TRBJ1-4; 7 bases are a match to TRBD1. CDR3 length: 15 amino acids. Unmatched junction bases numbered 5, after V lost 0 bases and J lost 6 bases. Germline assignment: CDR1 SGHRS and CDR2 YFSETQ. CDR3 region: CASSLGQGRHEKLFF. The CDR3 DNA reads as TGCGCCAGCAGCTTGGGACAGGGCAGGCATGAAAAACTGTTTTTT. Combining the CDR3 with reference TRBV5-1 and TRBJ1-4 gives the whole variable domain KAGVTQTPRYLIKTRGQQVTLSCSPISGHRSVSWYQQTPGQGLQFLFEYFSETQRNKGNFPGRFSGRQFSNSRSEMNVSTLELGDSALYLCASSLGQGRHEKLFFGSGTQLSVL.

The CDR3 bases are TGTGCCAGCTATTATAGCGGGGGCTTCTCCTACGAGCAGTACTTC. Its protein is CASYYSGGFSYEQYF. This chain uses TRBV6-1 with TRBJ2-7; the match to TRBD2 covers 9 bases. The CDR3 is 15 residues long. Germline CDR1 reads MNHNS; CDR2 reads SASEGT. V trimming: 8 bases; J trimming: 0 bases; junction bases outside the gene matches: 8.

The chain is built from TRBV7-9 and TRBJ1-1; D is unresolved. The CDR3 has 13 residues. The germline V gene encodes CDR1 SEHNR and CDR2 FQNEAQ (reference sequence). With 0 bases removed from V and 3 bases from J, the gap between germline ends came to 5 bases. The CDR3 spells CASSLAHHTEAFF. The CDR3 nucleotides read TGTGCCAGCAGCTTAGCGCACCACACTGAAGCTTTCTTT.

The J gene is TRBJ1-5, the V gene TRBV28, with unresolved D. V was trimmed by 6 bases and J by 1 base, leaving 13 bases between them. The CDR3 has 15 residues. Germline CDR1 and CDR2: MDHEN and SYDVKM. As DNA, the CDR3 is TGTGCCAGCAGACCCTACGGAGGGAGCAATCAGCCCCAGCATTTT. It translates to CASRPYGGSNQPQHF.

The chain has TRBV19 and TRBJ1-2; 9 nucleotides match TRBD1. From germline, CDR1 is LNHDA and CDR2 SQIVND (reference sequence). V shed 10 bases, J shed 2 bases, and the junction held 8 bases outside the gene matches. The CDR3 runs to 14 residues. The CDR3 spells CATTTGGRNYGYTF. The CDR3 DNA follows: TGTGCCACTACAACAGGGGGCCGGAACTATGGCTACACCTTC.

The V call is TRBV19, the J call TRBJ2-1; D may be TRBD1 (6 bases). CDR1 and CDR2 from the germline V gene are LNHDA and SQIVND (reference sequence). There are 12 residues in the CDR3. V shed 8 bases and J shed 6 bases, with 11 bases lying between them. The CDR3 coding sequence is TGTGCCAGTGCAGGGGTTTCCAATGAGCAGTTCTTC. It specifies CASAGVSNEQFF. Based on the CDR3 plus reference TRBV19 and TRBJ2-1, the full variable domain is DGGITQSPKYLFRKEGQNVTLSCEQNLNHDAMYWYRQDPGQGLRLIYYSQIVNDFQKGDIAEGYSVSREKKESFPLTVTSAQKNPTAFYLCASAGVSNEQFFGPGTRLTVL.

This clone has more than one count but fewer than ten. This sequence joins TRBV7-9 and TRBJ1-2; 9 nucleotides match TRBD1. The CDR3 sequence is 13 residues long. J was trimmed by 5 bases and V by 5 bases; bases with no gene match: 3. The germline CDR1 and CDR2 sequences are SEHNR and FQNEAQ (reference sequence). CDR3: CASSRDREYGYTF. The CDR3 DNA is TGTGCCAGCAGCCGGGACAGGGAGTATGGCTACACCTTC.

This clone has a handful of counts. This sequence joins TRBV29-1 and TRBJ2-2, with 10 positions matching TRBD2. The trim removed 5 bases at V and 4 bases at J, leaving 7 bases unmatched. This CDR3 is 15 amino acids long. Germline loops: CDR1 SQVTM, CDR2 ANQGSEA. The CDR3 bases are TGCAGCGTTAGGGCTAGCGGGAGCCGCACCGGGGAGCTGTTTTTT. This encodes CSVRASGSRTGELFF.